A selection of T cell receptor beta chains follows, all from one sample in a study of post-analysis software for immune sequencing data. TCRdb processed the PCR reads anew with MiXCR; each CDR3 protein has one entry. The sample holds fewer than 850,000 distinct CDR3 sequences, roughly 27% seen once. Sequenced input: blood. The receptor set was obtained from a girl aged 5-17 years with multiple sclerosis. The CDR3 runs from the conserved cysteine through the conserved F or W. A D gene is named only where the DNA matches it firmly. Size values are once, few and many counts, or a class for expanded clones, and some rows have none.

J: TRBJ2-7
V: TRBV5-1
size: -
D: -
DNA: TGCGCCAGCAGCTTGGGAGTCAGCAACGAGCAGTACTTC
CDR3: CASSLGVSNEQYF

J: TRBJ1-3
V: TRBV12-3/TRBV12-4
size: -
D: TRBD1
DNA: TGTGCCAGCAGATATACAGGGGGCTTCACCATATATTTT
CDR3: CASRYTGGFTIYF

J: TRBJ2-1
V: TRBV20-1
size: few
D: -
DNA: TGCAGTGCTAGAGAGGGGGGCAGGCAGTTCTTC
CDR3: CSAREGGRQFF

J: TRBJ2-1
V: TRBV28
size: few
D: -
DNA: TGTGCCAGCAGCTCCTCGGCGGGGAGTATGGTCAATGAGCAGTTCTTC
CDR3: CASSSSAGSMVNEQFF

J: TRBJ1-2
V: TRBV6-1
size: -
D: -
DNA: TGTGCCAGCAGTACCAGAGGGGTTGGCTATGGCTACACCTTC
CDR3: CASSTRGVGYGYTF

J: TRBJ2-5
V: TRBV6-1
size: -
D: -
DNA: TGTGCCAGATGTTCGTGGCCGGCCGTGTGGTTTGGAGAGACCCAGTACTTC
CDR3: CARCSWPAVWFGETQYF

J: TRBJ1-2
V: TRBV20-1
size: -
D: TRBD1
DNA: TGCAGTGCTCCCGAGGGGGCGCATGGCTACACCTTC
CDR3: CSAPEGAHGYTF

J: TRBJ2-7
V: TRBV20-1
size: -
D: -
DNA: TGCAGTGCTAGTTGGATAGAGGGCCAAGAGCAGTACTTC
CDR3: CSASWIEGQEQYF

J: TRBJ2-5
V: TRBV21-1
size: -
D: -
DNA: TGTGCCAGCAGCAACAGACAGGGGGTGCTTGTTATCTTGGAGACCCAGTACTTC
CDR3: CASSNRQGVLVILETQYF

J: TRBJ1-1
V: TRBV5-1
size: -
D: -
DNA: TGCGCCAGCAGCTCGGGAGGTCAGCTAGAAGCTTTCTTT
CDR3: CASSSGGQLEAFF

J: TRBJ2-2
V: TRBV29-1
size: -
D: TRBD2
DNA: TGCAGCGTTGCCGTGACTAGCGGTAACACCGGGGAGCTGTTTTTT
CDR3: CSVAVTSGNTGELFF

J: TRBJ2-3
V: TRBV5-1
size: few
D: -
DNA: TGCGCCAGCAGTCCCCGCCAGCGTGCTACAGATACGCAGTATTTT
CDR3: CASSPRQRATDTQYF

J: TRBJ2-7
V: TRBV28
size: few
D: -
DNA: TGTGCCAGCAGTGCCGTTGGACGGAGCTCCTACGAGCAGTACTTC
CDR3: CASSAVGRSSYEQYF

J: TRBJ2-7
V: TRBV6-6
size: few
D: TRBD2
DNA: TGTGCCAGCAAGGAGAGCGGGAACTACGAGCAGTACTTC
CDR3: CASKESGNYEQYF

J: TRBJ2-3
V: TRBV20-1
size: many
D: TRBD2
DNA: TGCAGTGCTAGTTTTATGGGGGAGGGACGCGATACGCAGTATTTT
CDR3: CSASFMGEGRDTQYF

J: TRBJ2-1
V: TRBV7-9
size: many
D: -
DNA: TGTGCCAGCAGCTCCCGCTACACAGGTCGTGAGCAGTTCTTC
CDR3: CASSSRYTGREQFF

J: TRBJ2-5
V: TRBV7-2
size: few
D: TRBD1
DNA: TGTGCCAGCAGCTCCCGGGACAGACAAGAGACCCAGTACTTC
CDR3: CASSSRDRQETQYF

J: TRBJ1-2
V: TRBV29-1
size: few
D: -
DNA: TGCAGCGTCTCTGAAGGGGGGTATGGCTACACCTTC
CDR3: CSVSEGGYGYTF

J: TRBJ2-3
V: TRBV19
size: -
D: -
DNA: TGTGCCACCATTGACACCCATACGCAGTATTTT
CDR3: CATIDTHTQYF

J: TRBJ2-1
V: TRBV20-1
size: few
D: TRBD2
DNA: TGCAGTGCTAGAGGGGGGACTAGCGGGATTTCCTACAATGAGCAGTTCTTC
CDR3: CSARGGTSGISYNEQFF

J: TRBJ1-1
V: TRBV10-3
size: few
D: -
DNA: TGTGCCATCAGTGAGTTGGCGAACACTGAAGCTTTCTTT
CDR3: CAISELANTEAFF

J: TRBJ2-1
V: TRBV6-1
size: -
D: -
DNA: TGTGCCAGCCCCCCTGACCCCCAGCCGGGGCAGCGGAGCTGTGAGCAGTTCTTC
CDR3: CASPPDPQPGQRSCEQFF

J: TRBJ2-3
V: TRBV7-2
size: many
D: -
DNA: TGTGCCAGCAGCTTAGTCGGCGGGAACACAGATACGCAGTATTTT
CDR3: CASSLVGGNTDTQYF

J: TRBJ2-5
V: TRBV29-1
size: few
D: TRBD2
DNA: TGCAGCGTGTCAGCGGGACAAGAGACCCAGTACTTC
CDR3: CSVSAGQETQYF

J: TRBJ2-1
V: TRBV9
size: -
D: -
DNA: TGTGCCAGCAGCGTACGCGCTAGCCCCAACAATGAGCAGTTCTTC
CDR3: CASSVRASPNNEQFF

J: TRBJ1-4
V: TRBV6-5
size: few
D: -
DNA: TGTGCCAGCAGTTACTCGCAAGCCTTCACAACTAATGAAAAACTGTTTTTT
CDR3: CASSYSQAFTTNEKLFF

J: TRBJ2-7
V: TRBV7-6
size: -
D: -
DNA: TGTGCCAGCAGCATTTCAGGGGCGGGGGAGCAGTACTTC
CDR3: CASSISGAGEQYF

J: TRBJ2-7
V: TRBV20-1
size: -
D: -
DNA: TGCAGTGCTAGGGAAACAGGAACCTACGAGCAGTACTTC
CDR3: CSARETGTYEQYF

J: TRBJ1-1
V: TRBV7-2
size: -
D: -
DNA: TGTGCCAGCAGCTTAGAGGGGGTTGCCACTGAAGCTTTCTTT
CDR3: CASSLEGVATEAFF

J: TRBJ2-6
V: TRBV7-6
size: many
D: -
DNA: TGTGCCAGCAGCCCTCTTGGGGCCAACGTCCTGACTTTC
CDR3: CASSPLGANVLTF

J: TRBJ2-1
V: TRBV10-3
size: -
D: TRBD2
DNA: TGTGCCATCAGTGGCCAGCTAGCGGGGAACAATGAGCAGTTCTTC
CDR3: CAISGQLAGNNEQFF

J: TRBJ2-6
V: TRBV7-9
size: -
D: -
DNA: TGTGCCAGCCAGCCCGGGGGAACTGGGGCCAACGTCCTGACTTTC
CDR3: CASQPGGTGANVLTF

J: TRBJ2-3
V: TRBV7-2
size: many
D: -
DNA: TGTGCCAGCAGCTCCGTGGATACGCAGTATTTT
CDR3: CASSSVDTQYF

J: TRBJ2-3
V: TRBV4-1
size: few
D: -
DNA: TGCGCCAGCAGCCAAGATCACGGTCCTCTTCCCCGCACAGATACGCAGTATTTT
CDR3: CASSQDHGPLPRTDTQYF

J: TRBJ2-7
V: TRBV4-3
size: -
D: -
DNA: TGCGCCAGCAGCCAAGAGGCGGGCCCCTACGAGCAGTACTTC
CDR3: CASSQEAGPYEQYF

J: TRBJ2-7
V: TRBV20-1
size: -
D: TRBD2
DNA: TGCAGTGCTAGAGATCTGACTAGCGGGAGGAGCGAGCAGTACTTC
CDR3: CSARDLTSGRSEQYF

J: TRBJ2-1
V: TRBV7-2
size: -
D: TRBD1
DNA: TGTGCCAGCAGGTCCGGGACAGGGCACAATGAGCAGTTCTTC
CDR3: CASRSGTGHNEQFF

J: TRBJ2-2
V: TRBV5-1
size: -
D: -
DNA: TGCGCCAGTCACCCCCCGGGGAACACCGGGGAGCTGTTTTTT
CDR3: CASHPPGNTGELFF

J: TRBJ2-3
V: TRBV29-1
size: many
D: TRBD2
DNA: TGCAGCGTTGAAGGTGGGACTAGCGGAGGCACAGATACGCAGTATTTT
CDR3: CSVEGGTSGGTDTQYF

J: TRBJ2-7
V: TRBV4-1
size: -
D: TRBD2
DNA: TGCGCCAGCAGCCCGACCGGGACTAGACACTCCTACAATGAGCAGTACTTC
CDR3: CASSPTGTRHSYNEQYF

J: TRBJ2-5
V: TRBV29-1
size: many
D: -
DNA: TGCAGCGTTCATAGGAGCCAAGAGACCCAGTACTTC
CDR3: CSVHRSQETQYF

J: TRBJ2-7
V: TRBV7-2
size: -
D: -
DNA: TGTGCCAGCATGGTGGCAGGGTCCCACGAGCAGTACTTC
CDR3: CASMVAGSHEQYF

J: TRBJ1-6
V: TRBV20-1
size: -
D: TRBD1
DNA: TGCAGTGCTAGGTTATCAGGGGGTAATTCACCCCTCCACTTT
CDR3: CSARLSGGNSPLHF

J: TRBJ2-2
V: TRBV3-1
size: -
D: -
DNA: TGTGCCAGCAGCCAAGTCACGAACACCGGGGAGCTGTTTTTT
CDR3: CASSQVTNTGELFF

J: TRBJ2-5
V: TRBV5-4
size: -
D: TRBD2
DNA: TGTGCCAGCAGCTTGGCTGGGGGGACTAGCGGGAGGTACCTACAAGAGACCCAGTACTTC
CDR3: CASSLAGGTSGRYLQETQYF

J: TRBJ2-7
V: TRBV7-2
size: -
D: TRBD1
DNA: TGCGCCAGCGGCACACGGGGGAGGACAGGGTCCGGCTACGAGCAGTACTTC
CDR3: CASGTRGRTGSGYEQYF

J: TRBJ2-2
V: TRBV25-1
size: few
D: -
DNA: TGTGCCAGCAGTGAATTTGGAGCGTCGGTACCCGGGGAGCTGTTTTTT
CDR3: CASSEFGASVPGELFF

J: TRBJ1-1
V: TRBV4-2
size: -
D: -
DNA: TGTGCCAGCAGCCAAGCGGGAGTAAACACTGAAGCTTTCTTT
CDR3: CASSQAGVNTEAFF

J: TRBJ2-5
V: TRBV7-2
size: few
D: -
DNA: TGTGCCAGCAGCTCAGCGGGGTCAGGGGCCGAGACCCAGTACTTC
CDR3: CASSSAGSGAETQYF

J: TRBJ1-5
V: TRBV12-3/TRBV12-4
size: -
D: TRBD1
DNA: TGTGCCAGCAGTTTCGTCGGCAGGGGGTCAGGTCAGCCCCAGCATTTT
CDR3: CASSFVGRGSGQPQHF

J: TRBJ2-1
V: TRBV6-6
size: -
D: -
DNA: TGTGCCAGCAATTCACTCTTGGGCACCTACAATGAGCAGTTCTTC
CDR3: CASNSLLGTYNEQFF

J: TRBJ2-1
V: TRBV9
size: many
D: -
DNA: TGTGCCAGCAGCCCACAGTCGGCAAAGGGGGATGAGCAGTTCTTC
CDR3: CASSPQSAKGDEQFF

J: TRBJ1-1
V: TRBV20-1
size: many
D: -
DNA: TGCAGTGCCAGAGGGGGGAGGGGGATGAACACTGAAGCTTTCTTT
CDR3: CSARGGRGMNTEAFF

J: TRBJ2-1
V: TRBV7-8
size: -
D: TRBD2
DNA: TGTGCCAGCAGCTTTTCGGGGGGGCAGAATGAGCAGTTCTTC
CDR3: CASSFSGGQNEQFF